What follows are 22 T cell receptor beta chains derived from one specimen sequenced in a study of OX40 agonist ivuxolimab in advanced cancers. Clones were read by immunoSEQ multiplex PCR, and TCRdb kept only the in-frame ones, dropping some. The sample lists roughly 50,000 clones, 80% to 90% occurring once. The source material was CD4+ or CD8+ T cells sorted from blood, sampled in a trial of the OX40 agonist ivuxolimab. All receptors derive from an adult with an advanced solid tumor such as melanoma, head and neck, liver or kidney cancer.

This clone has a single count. Here the CDR3 DNA reads TGTGCCAGCAGGAGGGAGCGGGAGATGGGCTACGAGCAGTACTTC. Its protein is CASRREREMGYEQYF. The gene calls are TRBV6-6 and TRBJ2-7; the match to TRBD2 covers 8 bases. The CDR3 contains 15 residues. Losses at the gene ends were 6 bases for V and 3 bases for J; bases not matched to a gene: 10. Germline V gene data show CDR1 as MNHNY and CDR2 as SVGAGI (reference sequence).

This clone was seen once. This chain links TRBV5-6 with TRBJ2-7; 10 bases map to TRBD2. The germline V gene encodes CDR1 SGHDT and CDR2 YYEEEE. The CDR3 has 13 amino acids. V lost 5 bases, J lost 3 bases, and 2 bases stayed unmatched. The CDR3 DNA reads TGTGCCAGCAGTCGGACTAGCGGCTACGAGCAGTACTTC. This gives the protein CASSRTSGYEQYF.

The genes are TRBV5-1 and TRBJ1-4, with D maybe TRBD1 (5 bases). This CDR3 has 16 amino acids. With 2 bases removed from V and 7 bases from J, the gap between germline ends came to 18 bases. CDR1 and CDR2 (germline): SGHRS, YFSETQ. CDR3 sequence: CASSLPRQGGSEKLFF. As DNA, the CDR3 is TGCGCCAGCAGCTTACCCCGCCAGGGAGGAAGTGAAAAACTGTTTTTT.

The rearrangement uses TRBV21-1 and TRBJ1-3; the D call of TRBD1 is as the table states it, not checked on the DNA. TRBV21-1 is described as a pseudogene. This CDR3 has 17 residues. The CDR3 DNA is TGTGCCAGCCTCTTGGTGGGCAGGCCGGCTCCTGGAAACACCATATATTTT. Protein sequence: CASLLVGRPAPGNTIYF.

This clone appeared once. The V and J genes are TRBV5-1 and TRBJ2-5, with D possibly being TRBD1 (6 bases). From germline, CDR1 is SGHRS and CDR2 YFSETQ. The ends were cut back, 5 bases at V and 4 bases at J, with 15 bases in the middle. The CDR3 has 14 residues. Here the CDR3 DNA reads TGCGCCAGCAGACCTGGACGAGGGGGAGAGACCCAGTACTTC. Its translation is CASRPGRGGETQYF.

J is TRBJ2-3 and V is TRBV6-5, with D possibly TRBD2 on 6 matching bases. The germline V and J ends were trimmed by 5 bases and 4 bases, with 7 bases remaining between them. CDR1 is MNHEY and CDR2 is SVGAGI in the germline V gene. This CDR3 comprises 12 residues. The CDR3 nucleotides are TGTGCCAGCAGTCGCGGGGCAGATACGCAGTATTTT. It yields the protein CASSRGADTQYF.

CDR3 in DNA: TGTGCCAGCAGCTTCTTCAATTCACCCCTCCACTTT. Translating it yields CASSFFNSPLHF. The genes are TRBV7-2 and TRBJ1-6; D remains ambiguous. The germline V and J ends were trimmed by 3 bases and 7 bases, with 4 bases remaining between them. CDR1 is SGHTA, CDR2 FQGNSA, per germline. This CDR3 region has 12 residues. Full variable domain (missing parts from reference TRBV7-2 and TRBJ1-6): GAGVSQSPSNKVTEKGKDVELRCDPISGHTALYWYRQSLGQGLEFLIYFQGNSAPDKSGLPSDRFSAERTGGSVSTLTIQRTQQEDSAVYLCASSFFNSPLHFGNGTRLTVT.

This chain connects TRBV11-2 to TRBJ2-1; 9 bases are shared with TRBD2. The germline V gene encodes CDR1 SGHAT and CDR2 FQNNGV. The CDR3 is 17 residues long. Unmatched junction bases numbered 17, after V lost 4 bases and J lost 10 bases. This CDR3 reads CASSSLGRVAGVGEQFF. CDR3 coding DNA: TGTGCCAGCAGCTCTTTGGGTAGGGTAGCGGGAGTGGGAGAGCAGTTCTTC.

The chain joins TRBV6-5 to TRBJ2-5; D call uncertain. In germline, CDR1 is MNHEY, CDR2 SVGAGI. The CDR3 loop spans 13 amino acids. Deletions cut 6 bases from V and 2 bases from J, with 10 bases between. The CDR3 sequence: CASRPPDQETQYF. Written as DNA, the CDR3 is TGTGCCAGCAGACCCCCGGATCAAGAGACCCAGTACTTC.

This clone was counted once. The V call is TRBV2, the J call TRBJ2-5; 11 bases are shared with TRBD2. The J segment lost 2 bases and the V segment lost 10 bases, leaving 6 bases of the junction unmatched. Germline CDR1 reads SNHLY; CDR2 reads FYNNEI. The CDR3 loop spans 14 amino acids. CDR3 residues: CANGLAGSQETQYF. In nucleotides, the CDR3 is TGTGCCAACGGACTAGCGGGTAGTCAAGAGACCCAGTACTTC.

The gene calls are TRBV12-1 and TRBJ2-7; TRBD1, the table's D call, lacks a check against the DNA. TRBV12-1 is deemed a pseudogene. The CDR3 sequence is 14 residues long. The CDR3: CASSLPWGPYEQYF. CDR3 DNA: TGTGCCAGCAGTCTACCGTGGGGGCCCTACGAGCAGTACTTC.

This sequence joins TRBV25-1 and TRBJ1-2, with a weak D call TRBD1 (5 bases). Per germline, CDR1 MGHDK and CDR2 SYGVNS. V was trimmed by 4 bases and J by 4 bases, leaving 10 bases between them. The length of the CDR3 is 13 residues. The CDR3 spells CASSAPDIYGYTF. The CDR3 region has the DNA TGTGCCAGCAGTGCCCCGGACATCTATGGCTACACCTTC.

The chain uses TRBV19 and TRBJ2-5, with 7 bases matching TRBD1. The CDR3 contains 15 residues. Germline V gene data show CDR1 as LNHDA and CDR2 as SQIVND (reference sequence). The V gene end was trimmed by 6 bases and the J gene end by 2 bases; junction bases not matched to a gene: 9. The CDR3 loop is CASSSSGTVQETQYF. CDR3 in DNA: TGTGCCAGTAGCAGTTCCGGGACAGTTCAAGAGACCCAGTACTTC.

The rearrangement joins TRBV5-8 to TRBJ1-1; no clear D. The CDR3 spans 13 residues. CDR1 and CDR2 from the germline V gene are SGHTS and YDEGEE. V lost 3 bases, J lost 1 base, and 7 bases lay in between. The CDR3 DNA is TGTGCCAGCAGCTCCCGGTGGAACACTGAAGCTTTCTTT. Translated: CASSSRWNTEAFF.

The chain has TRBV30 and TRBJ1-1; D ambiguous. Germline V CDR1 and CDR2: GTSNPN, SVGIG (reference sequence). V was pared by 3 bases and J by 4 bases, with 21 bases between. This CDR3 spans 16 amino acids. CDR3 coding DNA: TGTGCCTGGAGAAAAGGTCTCCCACCTGGTGGCACTGAAGCTTTCTTT. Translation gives CAWRKGLPPGGTEAFF.

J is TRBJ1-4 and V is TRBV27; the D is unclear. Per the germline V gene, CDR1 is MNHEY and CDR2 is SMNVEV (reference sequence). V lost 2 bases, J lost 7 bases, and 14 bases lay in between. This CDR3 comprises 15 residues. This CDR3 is CASSLKALAGEKLFF. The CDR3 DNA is TGTGCCAGCAGTTTAAAAGCTCTGGCCGGTGAAAAACTGTTTTTT.

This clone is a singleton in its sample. The CDR3 DNA follows: TGTGCCAGCAGCCTCCAATACAATGAGCAGTTCTTC. Amino acids: CASSLQYNEQFF. The chain is built from TRBV9 and TRBJ2-1, with unresolved D. The CDR3 covers 12 residues. Germline CDR1 is SGDLS and CDR2 is YYNGEE. V lost 4 bases and J lost 4, with 6 bases in between. Full variable domain (outside the CDR3, taken from reference TRBV9 and TRBJ2-1): DSGVTQTPKHLITATGQRVTLRCSPRSGDLSVYWYQQSLDQGLQFLIQYYNGEERAKGNILERFSAQQFPDLHSELNLSSLELGDSALYFCASSLQYNEQFFGPGTRLTVL.

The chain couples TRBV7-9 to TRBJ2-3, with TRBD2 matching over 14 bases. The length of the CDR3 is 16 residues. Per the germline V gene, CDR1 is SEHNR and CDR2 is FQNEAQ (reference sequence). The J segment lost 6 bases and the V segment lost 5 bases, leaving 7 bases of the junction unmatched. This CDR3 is CASSPRLAGGLDTQYF. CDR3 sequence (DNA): TGTGCCAGCAGCCCGCGACTAGCGGGAGGGTTGGATACGCAGTATTTT.

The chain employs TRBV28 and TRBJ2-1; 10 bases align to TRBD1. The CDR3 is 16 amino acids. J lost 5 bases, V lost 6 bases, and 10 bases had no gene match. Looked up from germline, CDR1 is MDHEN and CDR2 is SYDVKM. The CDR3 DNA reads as TGTGCCAGCAGGGGGAGCGGGACAGGGGAAAACAATGAGCAGTTCTTC. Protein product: CASRGSGTGENNEQFF.

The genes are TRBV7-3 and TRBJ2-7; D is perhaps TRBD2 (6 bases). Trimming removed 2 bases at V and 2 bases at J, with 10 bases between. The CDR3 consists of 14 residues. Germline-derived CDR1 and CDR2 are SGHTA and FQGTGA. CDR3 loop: CASSLHAGPYEQYF. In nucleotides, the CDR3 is TGTGCCAGCAGCTTACATGCGGGACCCTACGAGCAGTACTTC. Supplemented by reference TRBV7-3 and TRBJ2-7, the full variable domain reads GAGVSQTPSNKVTEKGKYVELRCDPISGHTALYWYRQSLGQGPEFLIYFQGTGAADDSGLPNDRFFAVRPEGSVSTLKIQRTERGDSAVYLCASSLHAGPYEQYFGPGTRLTVT.

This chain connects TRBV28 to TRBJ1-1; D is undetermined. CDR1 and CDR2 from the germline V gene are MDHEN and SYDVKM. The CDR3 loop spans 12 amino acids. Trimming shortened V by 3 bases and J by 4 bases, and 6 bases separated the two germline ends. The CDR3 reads CASSLKATEAFF. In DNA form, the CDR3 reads TGTGCCAGCAGTTTGAAAGCCACTGAAGCTTTCTTT.

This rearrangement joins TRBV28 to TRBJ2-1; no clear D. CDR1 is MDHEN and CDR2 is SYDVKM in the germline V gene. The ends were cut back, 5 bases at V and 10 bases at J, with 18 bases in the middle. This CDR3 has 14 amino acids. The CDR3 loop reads CASSPPPLGSEQFF. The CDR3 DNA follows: TGTGCCAGCAGTCCTCCCCCACTGGGATCGGAGCAGTTCTTC.